The T cell receptor beta chain described here comes from a study of OX40 agonist ivuxolimab in advanced cancers. The overall study: Ivuxolimab was administered intravenously to patients at 0.01 to 10 mg/kg every 2 weeks. One hepatocellular carcinoma and a couple of cutaneous melanoma patients partially responded.

Clones were sequenced by immunoSEQ multiplex PCR, and TCRdb holds only the in-frame ones, with some missing. The sample has about 83,000 clones; about 90% are singletons. Details on this clone: Its cognate antigen is unknown.

Study results and limitations: Expansion of clones was among the lowest in partial responders at 0.1-3.0 mg/kg.

Germline lookup yields CDR1 MNHEY and CDR2 SMNVEV (reference sequence). Trimming left V 8 bases short and J 0 bases short, with 13 bases between. The CDR3 runs to 14 residues. This TCR derives from an adult with an advanced solid tumor such as melanoma, head and neck, liver or kidney cancer. The V call is TRBV27, the J call TRBJ1-2; D is unclear. Sequencing was performed on CD4+ or CD8+ T cells sorted from blood, taken in a trial of the OX40 agonist ivuxolimab. CDR3 amino acids: CASGYTGANYGYTF. CDR3 coding DNA: TGTGCCAGCGGGTACACTGGGGCTAACTATGGCTACACCTTC.